This T cell receptor (beta chain) appears in the sequencing data of a study of neurological immune-mediated disorders (dated by TCRdb to about 2019). Background on the whole study: Of the roughly 34 multiple sclerosis patients, around 30 had relapsing-remitting MS and 3 had secondary progressive MS. Peripheral blood TCR-beta repertoires from patients with HTLV-I-associated myelopathy (HAM/TSP), patients with multiple sclerosis, and healthy controls were compared in the study using UMI-based sequencing. Longitudinal samples, technical triplicates and paired sorted CD4+ and CD8+ T-cell subsets, alongside PBMC samples, were included among the roughly 98 TCR-beta libraries. Of the 68 subjects in the cohort, about 15 were HAM/TSP patients, roughly 35 were multiple sclerosis patients, and roughly 20 were healthy controls.

The CDR3 covers 12 residues, taking in both the cysteine and the phenylalanine. CDR3 DNA is the only sequence kept; it has 36 bases, read in frame from the first base. V was cut back by 4 bases and J by 7 bases, leaving a gap of 14 bases between them. The germline V gene provides CDR1 SQVTM and CDR2 ANQGSEA. This clonotype appeared many times. Its antigen specificity is not known. No base qualities exist here, and no much larger clone lies one base off it. Libraries from unsorted PBMCs were made from 2 million PBMCs kept in RNAlater at -80 degrees C until RNA extraction. Multiple sclerosis patients were enrolled in a US clinical protocol evaluating disease progression by magnetic resonance imaging. Peripheral blood was subjected to Ficoll-Hypaque density gradient centrifugation to isolate PBMCs, which were then cryopreserved in liquid nitrogen. To synthesize cDNA, template-switch 5'RACE was performed with a primer carrying a 10-nucleotide random unique molecular identifier so that each TCR transcript was tagged. Every sequencing run yielded over 180 million TCR-beta sequences covering 15-18 subjects. The RNeasy kit was used for extraction of total RNA. TCR-beta VDJ regions were amplified with primers for the TCR constant region and the 5'RACE anchor, using the KAPA Real-time Library Amplification kit. A first PCR added sample indexes and Illumina adaptors, after which a second PCR increased the library yield. The roughly 650 bp TCR product was size-selected on a 2% E-gel SizeSelection system after Ampure bead purification. Before pooling, libraries had their quality checked on a Bioanalyzer, their concentration measured with Qubit, and their quantity determined with the Kapa Library Quantification kit. Libraries were sequenced paired-end 2 x 150 bp on an Illumina HiSeq 2500. To increase sequence diversity, roughly 24-30% phiX was spiked into each library pool. As for the original processing: Quality-filtered reads were processed with the UMI-based MiGEC pipeline, and over 80% of raw TCR sequences were removed by the MiGEC pipeline during error correction. IMGT germline references were used for alignment of VDJ genes, and clonotypes were defined by a unique CDR3 amino acid sequence together with V-J genes. VDJtools evaluated clonal expansion, Shannon diversity and CDR3 relatedness (CalcPairwiseDistances, ClusterSamples); CLCbio workbench built phylogenetic trees. Using coefficient-of-variation modelling across technical triplicates, the study counted a clone as expanded if it had at least 8 unique UMIs. The public reads were quality trimmed at Q25 with fastp and then assembled into clones with MiXCR by TCRdb, keeping productive beta chains. Rows are combined by CDR3 protein, so each entry shows the most common genes and DNA. The authors' filters were not applied to this entry. This sample lists roughly 60,000 distinct CDR3 sequences; roughly 4% were detected once. 2.2% of the sample comes from the top ten.

Summary of the overall study and its limitations: The MS cluster was not associated with any clinical or MRI features, and the authors stated that larger cohorts are needed. Repertoires from 18 of 34 MS patients were grouped by phylogenetic analysis into a cluster of related CDR3 sequences, suggesting a possible repertoire-level signature. TCR clonal expansion was greatest in HAM/TSP patients and smallest in MS patients, who ranked below even healthy controls. Expanded clones from different subjects shared no identical CDR3 amino acid sequences, which suggests that TCR-beta repertoires were private in all groups.

The chain is assembled from TRBV29-1 and TRBJ2-7, with a tentative D gene TRBD1 over 6 matching bases. The sample was PBMCs. This TCR came from a woman between 45 and 60 years old with multiple sclerosis. The sequence in DNA is TGCAGCGTTGCAACAGGGTCGGGGGAGCAGTACTTC. Translated, it reads CSVATGSGEQYF.